The rows below give T cell receptor beta chains drawn from one sample of a study of regulatory T cells in long-lasting Graves disease. Via MiXCR, TCRdb re-called the multiplex PCR reads, giving one row per CDR3 protein. The table lists roughly 350,000 distinct CDR3 sequences, under 20% of them singletons. A further study also used this sample, focusing on T cells in Graves' hyperthyroidism and ophthalmopathy.

The material sequenced was peripheral blood mononuclear cells (PBMCs), taken at new diagnosis, from a patient treated with antithyroid drugs. The receptors derive from a woman between 18 and 29 years old with Graves disease. Both conserved end residues are part of each CDR3. Each record gives: V gene, J gene, D gene, clone size, CDR3 DNA, CDR3 protein. A D gene is named only where the DNA matches it firmly. For some rows the clone size is stated as once, few or many, or as a class when expanded; others skip it.

TRBV7-9	TRBJ1-3	-	-	TGTGCCAGCAGCTTAGCGGCACCCCAGGGGTCTGGAAACACCATATATTTT	CASSLAAPQGSGNTIYF
TRBV20-1	TRBJ1-1	-	many	TGCAGTGCTAGATGGGTGAACACTGAAGCTTTCTTT	CSARWVNTEAFF
TRBV7-2	TRBJ1-2	TRBD1	many	TGTGCCAGCAGCTTAGAGGGACAGGGAATCTATGGCTACACCTTC	CASSLEGQGIYGYTF
TRBV2	TRBJ1-1	-	many	TGTGCCAGCAGGCCCTCCGGAGGGGGCACTGAAGCTTTCTTT	CASRPSGGGTEAFF
TRBV9	TRBJ1-2	-	-	TGTGCCAGCAGCGTAGGGGGGTTAGCAGGGGGCTACACCTTC	CASSVGGLAGGYTF
TRBV7-9	TRBJ2-3	TRBD2	many	TGTGCCAGCAGCTTTGAAATTAGCGGGAGAACAGATACGCAGTATTTT	CASSFEISGRTDTQYF
TRBV27	TRBJ2-7	-	many	TGTGCCAGCAGCCGAGTCACTAGGAGCTCCTACGAGCAGTACTTC	CASSRVTRSSYEQYF
TRBV7-9	TRBJ1-3	TRBD1	few	TGTGCCAGCAGAATAGGGACAGTCATCCAAAACACCATATATTTT	CASRIGTVIQNTIYF
TRBV4-2	TRBJ1-1	-	-	TGTGCCAGCAGCCAACACCTCTTGGGGACGGTGAACACTGAAGCTTTCTTT	CASSQHLLGTVNTEAFF
TRBV2	TRBJ2-2	-	many	TGTGCCAGCAAGGGGACGGGGGCAGGAGGGGAGCTGTTTTTT	CASKGTGAGGELFF
TRBV20-1	TRBJ1-1	-	once	TGCAGTGCTAGAATGACCTTGGGGGCCCTCGGGACTGAAGCTCTCTTT	CSARMTLGALGTEALF
TRBV7-8	TRBJ1-4	-	-	TGTGCCAGCAGCACCGGGACGGATATTAATGAAAAACTGTTTTTT	CASSTGTDINEKLFF
TRBV5-6	TRBJ1-2	TRBD1	many	TGTGCCAGCAGCCGAACCGGGACAGGGATTGGCTACACCTTC	CASSRTGTGIGYTF
TRBV27	TRBJ2-5	-	-	TGTGCCAGCAGTTTAGGTGCCCCGTCAGGGCCCCAAGAGACCCAGTACTTC	CASSLGAPSGPQETQYF
TRBV5-8	TRBJ1-5	-	many	TGTGCCAGCAGCCCGGACGGCGCTTGGGATCAGCCCCAGCATTTT	CASSPDGAWDQPQHF
TRBV11-1	TRBJ2-1	-	-	TGTGCCAGCAGCTTAGGAGTTACGGCCCGACGCTCCTACAATGAGCAGTTCTTC	CASSLGVTARRSYNEQFF
TRBV5-5	TRBJ1-4	-	-	TGTGCCAGCAGCTTGCGGGCGGCGCGAAATGAAAAACTGTTTTTT	CASSLRAARNEKLFF
TRBV6-4	TRBJ2-3	TRBD2	few	TGTGCCAGCAGTGACTCGGCTAGCGGGAGCACAGATACGCAGTATTTT	CASSDSASGSTDTQYF
TRBV10-3	TRBJ2-6	TRBD2	-	TGTGCCATCAGTGGACTAGCGGCCATCTCTGGGGCCAACGTCCTGACTTTC	CAISGLAAISGANVLTF
TRBV2	TRBJ1-4	-	many	TGTGCCAGCAGTGGTTTGGGTGAAAAACTGTTTTTT	CASSGLGEKLFF
TRBV2	TRBJ2-7	-	many	TGTGCCAGCGGCCGACAGACCTACGAGCAGTACTTC	CASGRQTYEQYF
TRBV7-6	TRBJ2-5	TRBD1	few	TGTGCCAGCACTCTAACCTCCCCCCGGGACAGGGATGGGACCCAGTACTTC	CASTLTSPRDRDGTQYF
TRBV4-1	TRBJ1-6	-	many	TGCGCCAGCAGCCAAGAAGAGGGAGTGGGTTCACCCCTCCACTTT	CASSQEEGVGSPLHF
TRBV20-1	TRBJ2-5	-	many	TGCAGTGCGGTAGGGGTAGTCCAAGAGACCCAGTACTTC	CSAVGVVQETQYF
TRBV7-8	TRBJ2-7	TRBD2	many	TGTGCCAGCAGCCTCTTGGCGCTAGCGGGCGAGCAGTACTTC	CASSLLALAGEQYF
TRBV20-1	TRBJ2-7	-	many	TGCAGTGCTAGAGTAGTGCTGGAGGAGTACTTC	CSARVVLEEYF
TRBV20-1	TRBJ2-7	-	many	TGCAGTGCTAGTGATGTGTCGAGGGTTGAGCAGTACTTC	CSASDVSRVEQYF